The T cell receptor beta chain under discussion was sequenced for a study of post-analysis software for immune sequencing data. On the study more broadly: Relapsing-remitting, secondary progressive and progressive-relapsing multiple sclerosis courses were included. Study results and caveats: Significantly decreased normalized Chao1 diversity was recorded for multiple sclerosis patients relative to controls. F measure showed strong co-clustering of same-batch samples. The study found TRBV5-6, TRBV5-1 and TRBV20-1 among about five TRBV segments more frequent in patients than controls.

This CDR3 has 17 amino acids. The V gene end was trimmed by 4 bases and the J gene end by 4 bases; junction bases not matched to a gene: 13. The germline V gene has CDR1 SGHRS and CDR2 YFSETQ. Unique-molecular-identifier-tagged TCR beta cDNA libraries were used. T cells, about 0.9 to 11 million of them, yielded some 510,000 cDNA molecules. TCRdb recomputed calls from the PCR reads with MiXCR, one row per CDR3 protein. The sample yields a few hundred thousand distinct CDR3 sequences, 30% to 45% seen once. With respect to this clonotype: Its antigen is unidentified.

Sequencing was carried out using blood. The V gene is TRBV5-1, the J gene TRBJ1-2, with 10 nucleotides matching TRBD1. This sequence originates from a girl aged 10-17 years with multiple sclerosis. In DNA form, the CDR3 reads TGCGCCAGCAGCCCCAGAACCGGGACAGGGGACCGCTATGGCTACACCTTC. It encodes CASSPRTGTGDRYGYTF.